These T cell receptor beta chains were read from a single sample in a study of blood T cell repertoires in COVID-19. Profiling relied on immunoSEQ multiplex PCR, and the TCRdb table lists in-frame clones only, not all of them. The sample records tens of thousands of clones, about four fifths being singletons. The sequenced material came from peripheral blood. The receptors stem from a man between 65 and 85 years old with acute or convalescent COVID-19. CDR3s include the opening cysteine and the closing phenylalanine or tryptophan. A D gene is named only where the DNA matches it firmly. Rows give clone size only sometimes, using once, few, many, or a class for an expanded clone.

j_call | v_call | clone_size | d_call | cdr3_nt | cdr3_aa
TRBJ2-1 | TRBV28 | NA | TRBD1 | TGTGCCAGCAGGTCCAGACAGGGATTCTGGGGGTTCTTC | CASRSRQGFWGFF
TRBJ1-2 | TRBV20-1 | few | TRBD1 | TGCAGTGCTAGTGCCGCGACAGGGTATGGCTACACCTTC | CSASAATGYGYTF
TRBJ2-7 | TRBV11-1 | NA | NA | TGTGCCAGCAGCTTAGCCAGGGCCCCCTCCTACGAGCAGTACTTC | CASSLARAPSYEQYF
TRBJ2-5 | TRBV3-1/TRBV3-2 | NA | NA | TGTGCCAGCAGCCGGGCCCTCCAAGAGACCCAGTACTTC | CASSRALQETQYF
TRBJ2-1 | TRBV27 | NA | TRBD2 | TGTGCCAGCAGTTCCCCTAGCGGGAGGGCCGATAATGAGCAGTTCTTC | CASSSPSGRADNEQFF
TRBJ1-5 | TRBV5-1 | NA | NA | TGCGCCAGCAGCTTAGCAGGGCCAGGGCAGCCCCAGCATTTT | CASSLAGPGQPQHF
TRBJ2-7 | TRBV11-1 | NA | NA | TGTGCCAGCAGCTCTGGGGGAGGCGGGTACGAGCAGTACTTC | CASSSGGGGYEQYF
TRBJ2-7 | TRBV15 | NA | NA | TGTGCCACCAGCGTTGGGTCGGGTAGTGGCTACGAGCAGTACTTC | CATSVGSGSGYEQYF
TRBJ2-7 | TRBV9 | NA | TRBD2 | TGTGCCAGCAGCGTAGGTCTAGCGGGACCATCCTACGAGCAGTACTTC | CASSVGLAGPSYEQYF
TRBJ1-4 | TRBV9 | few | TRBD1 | TGTGCCAGCAGCCCTGGGGACAGATTTAATGAAAAACTGTTTTTT | CASSPGDRFNEKLFF
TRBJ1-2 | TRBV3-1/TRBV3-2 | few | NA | TGTGCCAGCAGCCAAGCGGGGTTTTATGGCTACACCTTC | CASSQAGFYGYTF
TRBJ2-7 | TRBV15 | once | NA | TGTGCCACCAGCAGAGGAGGCGGTCCCTACGAGCAGTACTTC | CATSRGGGPYEQYF
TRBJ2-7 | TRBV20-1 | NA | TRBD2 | TGCAGTGCTAGTCCTTCGACTAGCCGGTACGAGCAGTACTTC | CSASPSTSRYEQYF
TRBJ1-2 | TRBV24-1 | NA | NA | TGTGCCACCAGTGATTACAGCTATGGCTACACCTTC | CATSDYSYGYTF
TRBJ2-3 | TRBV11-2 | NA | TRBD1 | TGTGCCAGCAGCTACGGACAGGGGAGGAGCACAGATACGCAGTATTTT | CASSYGQGRSTDTQYF
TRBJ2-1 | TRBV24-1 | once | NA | TGTGCCACCAGTGGGGGCGTTGAGCAGTTCTTC | CATSGGVEQFF
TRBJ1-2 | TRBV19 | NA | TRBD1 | TGTGCCAGTAGACGGACAGGGGCGGATGGCTACACCTTC | CASRRTGADGYTF